This T cell receptor beta chain derives from a study of blood T cell repertoires in COVID-19. Study as a whole: Samples came from the United States, Italy and Spain, spanning acute and convalescent COVID-19. Sources were T cells, B-cell-depleted T cells, or PBMCs; the material itself was cDNA or gDNA.

Authors' analysis steps: By means of reference gene primer amplification, nucleated cell counts were estimated. The data were produced by immunoSEQ multiplex PCR, yet TCRdb's version contains in-frame clones alone and is incomplete. V and J calls and clone size are given by that table; D and trimming were obtained from the DNA. The sample consists of about 400,000 clones, more than 75% of them appearing once. Trimming cost V 5 bases and J 1 base, with 8 bases left between them. The V gene's germline CDR1 is SGHTS and CDR2 YDEGEE. CDR3 size: 13 residues. This clone was found a few times. The chain joins TRBV5-8 to TRBJ2-3; a weak D match, TRBD2 (6 bases). The specimen sequenced was peripheral blood. This clonotype was sampled from a human donor in a cohort sampled during active COVID-19. The CDR3 DNA reads TGTGCCAGCAGGTTAGCGGGCACAGATACGCAGTATTTT. Its translation: CASRLAGTDTQYF.